The next 5 T cell receptor beta chains were all read from a single sample in a study of cytomegalovirus exposure and HLA in healthy donors. The primer mix had 60 Vbeta and 13 Jbeta primers. The table came from immunoSEQ multiplex PCR; TCRdb's copy has only in-frame clones and leaves some out. The data show about 76,000 clones, with around three quarters seen just once and 9.5% to 13% held by the top ten. Material for sequencing was PBMCs. The origin of the receptors is a male donor in good health and CMV-seropositive.

The DNA for the CDR3 is TGCGCCAGCAGTGAGTCCCGACAGGGAGTCACTGAAGCTTTCTTT. This encodes CASSESRQGVTEAFF. The chain employs TRBV10-1 and TRBJ1-1, with 7 bases fitting TRBD1. CDR1 and CDR2 from the germline V gene are WNHNN and SYGVQD (reference sequence). The CDR3 totals 15 residues. The ends lost 0 bases at V and 4 bases at J; junction bases unmatched: 5.

This chain joins TRBV7-9 and TRBJ2-5; TRBD1 is a possible D gene (5 bases). The closer fit of TRBJ2-7 to the DNA end suggests the J call may be wrong. The CDR3 consists of 14 residues. Germline lookup yields CDR1 SEHNR and CDR2 FQNEAQ (reference sequence). DNA of the CDR3: TGTGCCAGCAGTCATGGCAGGGACTCCTACGAGCAGTACTTC. The encoded protein is CASSHGRDSYEQYF.

The chain couples TRBV5-6 to TRBJ1-1; the match to TRBD1 covers 8 bases. From germline, CDR1 is SGHDT and CDR2 YYEEEE. The ends lost 4 bases at V and 4 bases at J; junction bases unmatched: 9. The CDR3 sequence is 15 residues long. CDR3 in amino acids: CASSTQPGGATEAFF. The CDR3 nucleotides read TGTGCCAGCAGCACACAACCAGGGGGCGCCACTGAAGCTTTCTTT.

The rearrangement uses TRBV27 and TRBJ1-2; D may be TRBD1 (6 bases). Germline-derived CDR1 and CDR2 are MNHEY and SMNVEV (reference sequence). V dropped 7 bases and J dropped 8 bases, with 14 bases sitting between them. The CDR3 sequence is 12 residues long. This chain's CDR3 is CASMGGLPGYTF. The CDR3 DNA reads TGTGCCAGCATGGGGGGGCTCCCAGGCTACACCTTC.

This chain connects TRBV1 to TRBJ2-7; the table's D gene call, TRBD2, was not cross checked with the DNA. TRBV1 is shown as a pseudogene. This CDR3 spans 14 amino acids. The CDR3 coding sequence is TGCACCAGCAGCCGCCTAGCGGCGGGCTACGAGCAGTACTTC. Its translation is CTSSRLAAGYEQYF.